This T cell receptor beta chain stems from a study of T cells in women clearing cervical HPV infection. Study information: Controls gave blood once infection was undetectable; cases at lesion identification. Findings and caveats of the study: Repertoire richness, not evenness, was significantly elevated in CIN3+ cases versus controls.

Method: immunoSEQ multiplex PCR; TCRdb's copy keeps in-frame clones and lacks some. This listing includes over 30,000 clones. Each participant carried one incident cervical HPV16 infection only. HPV was found by MY09/MY11 PCR and dot-blot genotyping. About this clone: Its antigen is unknown. The read halts 3 residues ahead of the CDR3 end, with the missing end drawn from the germline J gene.

The germline V gene encodes CDR1 MRHNA and CDR2 SNTAGT. The junction had 9 bases not matched to a gene; V was cut back by 7 bases and J by 4 bases. The CDR3 is 16 residues long. The sequence was obtained from a woman between 18 and 70 years old with a cervical HPV16 infection that either progressed to CIN3+ or cleared (not recorded which). The sample consisted of blood buffy coat. This chain joins TRBV6-4 and TRBJ1-6; 8 bases match TRBD1. CDR3 region: CASKIGQGTYNSPLHF. Partial CDR3 DNA: TGTGCCAGCAAAATCGGACAGGGTACGTATAATTCACCC.